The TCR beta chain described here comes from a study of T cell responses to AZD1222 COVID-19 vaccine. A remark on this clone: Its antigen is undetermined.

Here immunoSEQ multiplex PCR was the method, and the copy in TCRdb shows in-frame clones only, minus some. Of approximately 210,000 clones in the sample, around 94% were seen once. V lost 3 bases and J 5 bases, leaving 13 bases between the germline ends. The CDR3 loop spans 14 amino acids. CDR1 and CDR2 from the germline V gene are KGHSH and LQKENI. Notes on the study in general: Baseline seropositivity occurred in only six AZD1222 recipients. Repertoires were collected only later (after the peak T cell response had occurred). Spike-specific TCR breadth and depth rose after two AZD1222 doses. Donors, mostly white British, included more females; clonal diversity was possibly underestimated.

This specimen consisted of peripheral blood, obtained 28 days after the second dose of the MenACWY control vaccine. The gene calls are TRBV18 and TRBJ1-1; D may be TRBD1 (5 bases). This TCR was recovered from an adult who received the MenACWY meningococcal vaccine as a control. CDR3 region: CASSPVDGGTEAFF. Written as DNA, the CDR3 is TGTGCCAGCTCACCGGTGGACGGGGGGACTGAAGCTTTCTTT.